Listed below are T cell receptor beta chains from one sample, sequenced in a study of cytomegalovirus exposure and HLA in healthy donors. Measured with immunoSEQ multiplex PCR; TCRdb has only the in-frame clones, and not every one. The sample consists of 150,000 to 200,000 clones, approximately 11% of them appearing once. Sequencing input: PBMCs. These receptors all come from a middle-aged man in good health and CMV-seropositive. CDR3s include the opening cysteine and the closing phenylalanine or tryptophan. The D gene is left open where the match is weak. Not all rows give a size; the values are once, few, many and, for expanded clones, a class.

cdr3_nt: TGCGCCAACAGCCAAGATTTCGGAGCTAGCGCGGCGGGGAATGAGCAGTTCTTC
cdr3_aa: CANSQDFGASAAGNEQFF
d_call: NA
clone_size: NA
j_call: TRBJ2-1
v_call: TRBV4-3

cdr3_nt: TGTGCCTGGAGTCCCCGGACAGGGGATAATTCACCCCTCCACTTT
cdr3_aa: CAWSPRTGDNSPLHF
d_call: TRBD1
clone_size: NA
j_call: TRBJ1-6
v_call: TRBV30

cdr3_nt: TGCGCCAGCAGGCCGGGACAGTCCACAGATACGCAGTATTTT
cdr3_aa: CASRPGQSTDTQYF
d_call: TRBD1
clone_size: NA
j_call: TRBJ2-3
v_call: TRBV5-1

cdr3_nt: TGTGCCAGCAGCTTAAGTGCCGGCGGCCCTAGCACAGATACGCAGTATTTT
cdr3_aa: CASSLSAGGPSTDTQYF
d_call: NA
clone_size: NA
j_call: TRBJ2-3
v_call: TRBV7-3

cdr3_nt: TGCGCCAGCAGCTTGGGGGCCAGACAAGAGACCCAGTACTTC
cdr3_aa: CASSLGARQETQYF
d_call: NA
clone_size: NA
j_call: TRBJ2-5
v_call: TRBV5-1

cdr3_nt: TGTGCCACCCAGCTTCCGACAGGGGGCGGTGGCTACACCTTC
cdr3_aa: CATQLPTGGGGYTF
d_call: TRBD1
clone_size: few
j_call: TRBJ1-2
v_call: TRBV5-4

cdr3_nt: TGTGCCAGCAGTCTAGGGGGGGGCACTGAAGCTTTCTTT
cdr3_aa: CASSLGGGTEAFF
d_call: NA
clone_size: few
j_call: TRBJ1-1
v_call: TRBV7-2

cdr3_nt: TGTGCCAGCAGCTTACAGGGTCTTGGACAAGAGACCCAGTACTTC
cdr3_aa: CASSLQGLGQETQYF
d_call: NA
clone_size: NA
j_call: TRBJ2-5
v_call: TRBV5-5

cdr3_nt: TGTGCCAGCAGTCCCCTGAGCGGGGTAGCCAAAAACATTCAGTACTTC
cdr3_aa: CASSPLSGVAKNIQYF
d_call: TRBD2
clone_size: NA
j_call: TRBJ2-4
v_call: TRBV6-6

cdr3_nt: TGTGCCAGCAGTGAAGCTTGGGCGGCGGGAGCTTTCTTT
cdr3_aa: CASSEAWAAGAFF
d_call: NA
clone_size: NA
j_call: TRBJ1-1
v_call: TRBV6-5

cdr3_nt: TGTGCCAGTGGACTAAATAGGGAGACCCAGTACTTC
cdr3_aa: CASGLNRETQYF
d_call: NA
clone_size: few
j_call: TRBJ2-5
v_call: TRBV2

cdr3_nt: TGTGCCAGCAGTTACTTGGCGGGTCAAGTCAATGGCTACACCTTC
cdr3_aa: CASSYLAGQVNGYTF
d_call: NA
clone_size: few
j_call: TRBJ1-2
v_call: TRBV6-5

cdr3_nt: TGTGCCAGCAGCTACGCGGGGGGTAGCACAGATACGCAGTATTTT
cdr3_aa: CASSYAGGSTDTQYF
d_call: TRBD2
clone_size: few
j_call: TRBJ2-3
v_call: TRBV6-5

cdr3_nt: TGTGCCACCAGCCTCGGACTAGCGGAAAACATTCAGTACTTC
cdr3_aa: CATSLGLAENIQYF
d_call: TRBD2
clone_size: few
j_call: TRBJ2-4
v_call: TRBV15

cdr3_nt: TGTGCCAGCAGCCGGTTCACCGGGGAGCTGTTTTTT
cdr3_aa: CASSRFTGELFF
d_call: NA
clone_size: few
j_call: TRBJ2-2
v_call: TRBV27

cdr3_nt: TGTGCCACCGCTCCGGTGACAGCGAACACCGGGGAGCTGTTTTTT
cdr3_aa: CATAPVTANTGELFF
d_call: NA
clone_size: NA
j_call: TRBJ2-2
v_call: TRBV6-6

cdr3_nt: TGTGCCAGCAGCTTATACGGCAGGGGAGCGGCAGATACGCAGTATTTT
cdr3_aa: CASSLYGRGAADTQYF
d_call: NA
clone_size: few
j_call: TRBJ2-3
v_call: TRBV11-3

cdr3_nt: TGCGCCAGCAGCTTGGCAGGGGGCATTATTGATGGGACTGAAGCTTTCTTT
cdr3_aa: CASSLAGGIIDGTEAFF
d_call: TRBD1
clone_size: NA
j_call: TRBJ1-1
v_call: TRBV5-1

cdr3_nt: TGTGCATGGAGTGTCATGAGGGAGGGACCGTTCTTC
cdr3_aa: CAWSVMREGPFF
d_call: TRBD2
clone_size: NA
j_call: TRBJ2-1
v_call: TRBV30

cdr3_nt: TGTGCCAGCAGTTCCCCGGGACTAGCGTCAGATACGCAGTATTTT
cdr3_aa: CASSSPGLASDTQYF
d_call: TRBD2
clone_size: NA
j_call: TRBJ2-3
v_call: TRBV27

cdr3_nt: TGTGCCAGCAGCTCGGACAGCCTTGCAACTAATGAAAAACTGTTTTTT
cdr3_aa: CASSSDSLATNEKLFF
d_call: NA
clone_size: few
j_call: TRBJ1-4
v_call: TRBV7-9

cdr3_nt: TGTGCCAGCTCTGCGAGGGGACAGGGGGAGTCACCCCTCCACTTT
cdr3_aa: CASSARGQGESPLHF
d_call: TRBD1
clone_size: NA
j_call: TRBJ1-6
v_call: TRBV6-6